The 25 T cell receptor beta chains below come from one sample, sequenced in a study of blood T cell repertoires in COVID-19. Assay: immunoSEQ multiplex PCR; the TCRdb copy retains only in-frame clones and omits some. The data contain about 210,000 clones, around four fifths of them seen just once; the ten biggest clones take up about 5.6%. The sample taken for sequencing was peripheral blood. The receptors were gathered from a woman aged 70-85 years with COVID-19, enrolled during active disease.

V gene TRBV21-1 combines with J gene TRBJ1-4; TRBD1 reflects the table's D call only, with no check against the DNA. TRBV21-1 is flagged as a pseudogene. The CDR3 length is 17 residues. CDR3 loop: CASSKLSHRATNEKLFF. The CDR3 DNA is TGTGCCAGCAGCAAACTATCGCACAGGGCAACTAATGAAAAACTGTTTTTT.

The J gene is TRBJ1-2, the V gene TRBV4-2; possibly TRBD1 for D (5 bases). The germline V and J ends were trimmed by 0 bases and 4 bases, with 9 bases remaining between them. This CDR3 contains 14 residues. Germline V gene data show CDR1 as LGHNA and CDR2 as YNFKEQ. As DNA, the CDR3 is TGTGCCAGCAGCCAAGAGGGCCAGGGCTATGGCTACACCTTC. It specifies CASSQEGQGYGYTF.

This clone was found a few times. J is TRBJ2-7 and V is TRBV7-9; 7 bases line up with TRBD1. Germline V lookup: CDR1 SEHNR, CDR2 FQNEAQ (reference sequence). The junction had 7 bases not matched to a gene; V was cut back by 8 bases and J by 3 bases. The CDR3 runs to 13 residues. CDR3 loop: CASALAGGYEQYF. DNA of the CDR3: TGTGCCAGCGCTCTGGCAGGGGGCTACGAGCAGTACTTC.

The CDR3 loop is CASSLDSLLSGNTIYF. The CDR3 DNA reads as TGTGCCAGCAGCCTCGACAGCTTGCTCTCTGGAAACACCATATATTTT. This rearrangement joins TRBV6-2 or TRBV6-3 to TRBJ1-3, with a weak D call TRBD1 (5 bases). Trimming removed 6 bases from V and 0 bases from J, with 15 bases in between. This CDR3 has 16 amino acids. Per germline, CDR1 MNHEY and CDR2 SVGEGT.

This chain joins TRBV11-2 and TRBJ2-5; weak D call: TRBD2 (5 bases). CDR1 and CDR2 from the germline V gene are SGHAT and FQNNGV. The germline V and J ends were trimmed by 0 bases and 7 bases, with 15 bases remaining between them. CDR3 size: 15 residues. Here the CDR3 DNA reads TGTGCCAGCAGCTTAGATGCGAGACTAAGAGGGACCCAGTACTTC. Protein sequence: CASSLDARLRGTQYF.

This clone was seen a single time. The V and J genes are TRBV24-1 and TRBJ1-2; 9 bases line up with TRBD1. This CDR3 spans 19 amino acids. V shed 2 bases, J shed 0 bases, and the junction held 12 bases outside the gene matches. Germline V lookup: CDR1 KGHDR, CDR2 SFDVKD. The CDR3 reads CATSDWTTQGQGPNYGYTF. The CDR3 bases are TGTGCCACCAGTGATTGGACAACTCAGGGACAGGGCCCTAACTATGGCTACACCTTC.

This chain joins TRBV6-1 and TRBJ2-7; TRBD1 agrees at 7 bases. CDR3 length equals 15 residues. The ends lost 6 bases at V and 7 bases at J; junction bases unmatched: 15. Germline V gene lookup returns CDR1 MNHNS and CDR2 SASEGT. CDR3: CASSRDSPSLSEQYF. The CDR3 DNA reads TGTGCCAGCAGCCGGGACAGTCCTTCTCTGAGTGAGCAGTACTTC.

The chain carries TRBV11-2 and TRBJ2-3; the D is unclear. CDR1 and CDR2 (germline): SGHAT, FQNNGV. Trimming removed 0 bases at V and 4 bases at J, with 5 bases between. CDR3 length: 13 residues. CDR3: CASSLDISDTQYF. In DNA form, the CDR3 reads TGTGCCAGCAGCTTAGATATATCAGATACGCAGTATTTT.

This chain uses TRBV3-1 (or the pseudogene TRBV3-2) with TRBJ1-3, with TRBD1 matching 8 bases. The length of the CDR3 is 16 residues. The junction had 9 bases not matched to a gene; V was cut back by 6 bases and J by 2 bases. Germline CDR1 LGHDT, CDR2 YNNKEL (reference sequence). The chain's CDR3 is CASSPNRTGTGNTIYF. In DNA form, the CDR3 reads TGTGCCAGCAGTCCAAACCGGACAGGGACTGGAAACACCATATATTTT.

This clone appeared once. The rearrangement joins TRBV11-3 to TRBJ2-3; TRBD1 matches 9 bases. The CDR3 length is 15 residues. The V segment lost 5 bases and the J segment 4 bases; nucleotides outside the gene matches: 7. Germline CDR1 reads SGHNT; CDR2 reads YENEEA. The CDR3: CASSKGQGQADTQYF. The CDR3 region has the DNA TGTGCCAGCAGCAAAGGACAGGGGCAGGCAGATACGCAGTATTTT.

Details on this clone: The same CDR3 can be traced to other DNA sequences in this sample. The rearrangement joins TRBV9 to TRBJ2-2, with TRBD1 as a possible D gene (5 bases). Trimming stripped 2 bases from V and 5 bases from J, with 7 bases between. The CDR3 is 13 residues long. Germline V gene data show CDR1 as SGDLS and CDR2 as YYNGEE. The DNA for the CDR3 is TGTGCCAGCAGCGTCCAGGGAACCGGGGAGCTGTTTTTT. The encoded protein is CASSVQGTGELFF. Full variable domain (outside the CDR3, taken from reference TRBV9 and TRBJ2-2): DSGVTQTPKHLITATGQRVTLRCSPRSGDLSVYWYQQSLDQGLQFLIQYYNGEERAKGNILERFSAQQFPDLHSELNLSSLELGDSALYFCASSVQGTGELFFGEGSRLTVL.

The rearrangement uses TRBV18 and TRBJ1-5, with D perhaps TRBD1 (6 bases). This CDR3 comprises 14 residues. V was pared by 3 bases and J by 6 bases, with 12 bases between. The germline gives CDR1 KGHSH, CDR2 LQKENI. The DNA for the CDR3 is TGTGCCAGCTCACCGGGGCAGGGGTTTCAGCCCCAGCATTTT. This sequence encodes CASSPGQGFQPQHF.

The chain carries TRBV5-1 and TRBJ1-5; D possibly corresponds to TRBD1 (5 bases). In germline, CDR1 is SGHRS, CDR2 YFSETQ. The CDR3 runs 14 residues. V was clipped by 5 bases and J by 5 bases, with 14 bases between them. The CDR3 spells CASSSQGGDQPQHF. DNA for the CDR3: TGCGCCAGCAGTTCTCAGGGCGGCGATCAGCCCCAGCATTTT.

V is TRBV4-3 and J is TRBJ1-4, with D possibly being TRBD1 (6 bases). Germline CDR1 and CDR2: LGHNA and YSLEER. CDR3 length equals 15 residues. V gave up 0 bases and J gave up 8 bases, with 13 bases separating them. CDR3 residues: CASSQDRGVTEKLFF. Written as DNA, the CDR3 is TGCGCCAGCAGCCAAGACAGGGGAGTTACGGAAAAACTGTTTTTT.

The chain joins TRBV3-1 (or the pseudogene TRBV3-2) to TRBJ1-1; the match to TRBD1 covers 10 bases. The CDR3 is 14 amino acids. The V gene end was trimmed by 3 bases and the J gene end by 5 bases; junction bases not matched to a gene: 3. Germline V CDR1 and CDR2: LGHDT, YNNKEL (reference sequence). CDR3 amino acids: CASSQGQGRTEAFF. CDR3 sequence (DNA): TGTGCCAGCAGCCAGGGACAGGGGAGAACTGAAGCTTTCTTT.

CDR3 coding DNA: TGTGCCAGCAGGATAGGACAGAACTATGGCTACACCTTC. This sequence encodes CASRIGQNYGYTF. The chain uses TRBV28 and TRBJ1-2, with TRBD1 as a possible D gene (6 bases). The germline CDR1 and CDR2 sequences are MDHEN and SYDVKM. V was shortened by 6 bases and J by 2 bases, with 10 bases between the two germline ends. CDR3 length equals 13 residues.

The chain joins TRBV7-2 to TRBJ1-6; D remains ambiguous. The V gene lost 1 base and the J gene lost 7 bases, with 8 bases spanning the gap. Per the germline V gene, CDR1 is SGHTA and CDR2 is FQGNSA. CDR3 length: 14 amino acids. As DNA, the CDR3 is TGTGCCAGCAGCTTAGGCCAGGTCAATTCACCCCTCCACTTT. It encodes CASSLGQVNSPLHF.

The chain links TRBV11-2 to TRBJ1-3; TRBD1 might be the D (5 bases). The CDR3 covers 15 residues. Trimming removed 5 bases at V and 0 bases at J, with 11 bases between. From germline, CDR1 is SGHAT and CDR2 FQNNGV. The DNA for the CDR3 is TGTGCCAGCAGCCCCCAGGGTTTCTCTGGAAACACCATATATTTT. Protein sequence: CASSPQGFSGNTIYF.

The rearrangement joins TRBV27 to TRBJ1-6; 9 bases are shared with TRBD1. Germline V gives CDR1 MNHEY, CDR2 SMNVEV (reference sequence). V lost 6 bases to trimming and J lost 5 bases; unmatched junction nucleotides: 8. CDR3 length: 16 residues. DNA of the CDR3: TGTGCCAGCAGCCCACGTGGACAGGGGAATAATTCACCCCTCCACTTT. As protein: CASSPRGQGNNSPLHF.

The CDR3 sequence is CATSLQGARGYTF. In DNA, the CDR3 is TGTGCCACCAGTCTACAGGGGGCGCGGGGCTACACCTTC. This chain connects TRBV15 to TRBJ1-2, with 9 bases lining up with TRBD1. Germline V gives CDR1 LNHNV, CDR2 YYDKDF (reference sequence). Trimming removed 6 bases from V and 8 bases from J; junction bases left unmatched: 7. CDR3 length: 13 amino acids.

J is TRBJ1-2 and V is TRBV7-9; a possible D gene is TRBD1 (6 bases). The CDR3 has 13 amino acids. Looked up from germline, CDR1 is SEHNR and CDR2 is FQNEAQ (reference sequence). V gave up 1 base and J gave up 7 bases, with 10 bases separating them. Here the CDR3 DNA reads TGTGCCAGCAGCTTAGGGGGACAAACTGGCTACACCTTC. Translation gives CASSLGGQTGYTF.

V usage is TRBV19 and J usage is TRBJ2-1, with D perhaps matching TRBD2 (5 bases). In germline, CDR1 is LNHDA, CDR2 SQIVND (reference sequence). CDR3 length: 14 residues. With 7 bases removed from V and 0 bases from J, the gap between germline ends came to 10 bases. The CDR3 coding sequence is TGTGCCAGTAAAAAGGAGGACTCCTACAATGAGCAGTTCTTC. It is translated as CASKKEDSYNEQFF.

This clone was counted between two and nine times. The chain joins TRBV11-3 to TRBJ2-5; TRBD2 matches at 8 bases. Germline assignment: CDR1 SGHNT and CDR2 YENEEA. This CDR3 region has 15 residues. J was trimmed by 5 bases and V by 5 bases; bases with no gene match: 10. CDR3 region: CASSPRGGVGETQYF. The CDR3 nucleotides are TGTGCCAGCAGCCCCCGGGGGGGGGTCGGGGAGACCCAGTACTTC.

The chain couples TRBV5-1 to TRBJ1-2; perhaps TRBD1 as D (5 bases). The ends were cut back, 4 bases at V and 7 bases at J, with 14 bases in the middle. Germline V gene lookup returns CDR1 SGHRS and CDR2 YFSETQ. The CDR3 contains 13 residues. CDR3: CASSPGNVGGYTF. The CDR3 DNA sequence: TGCGCCAGCAGCCCAGGGAATGTGGGTGGCTACACCTTC.

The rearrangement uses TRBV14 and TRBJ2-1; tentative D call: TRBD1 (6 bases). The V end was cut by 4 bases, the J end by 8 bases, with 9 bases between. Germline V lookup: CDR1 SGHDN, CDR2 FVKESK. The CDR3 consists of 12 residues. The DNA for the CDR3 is TGTGCCAGCAGCCCACAGGGATATGAGCAGTTCTTC. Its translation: CASSPQGYEQFF.